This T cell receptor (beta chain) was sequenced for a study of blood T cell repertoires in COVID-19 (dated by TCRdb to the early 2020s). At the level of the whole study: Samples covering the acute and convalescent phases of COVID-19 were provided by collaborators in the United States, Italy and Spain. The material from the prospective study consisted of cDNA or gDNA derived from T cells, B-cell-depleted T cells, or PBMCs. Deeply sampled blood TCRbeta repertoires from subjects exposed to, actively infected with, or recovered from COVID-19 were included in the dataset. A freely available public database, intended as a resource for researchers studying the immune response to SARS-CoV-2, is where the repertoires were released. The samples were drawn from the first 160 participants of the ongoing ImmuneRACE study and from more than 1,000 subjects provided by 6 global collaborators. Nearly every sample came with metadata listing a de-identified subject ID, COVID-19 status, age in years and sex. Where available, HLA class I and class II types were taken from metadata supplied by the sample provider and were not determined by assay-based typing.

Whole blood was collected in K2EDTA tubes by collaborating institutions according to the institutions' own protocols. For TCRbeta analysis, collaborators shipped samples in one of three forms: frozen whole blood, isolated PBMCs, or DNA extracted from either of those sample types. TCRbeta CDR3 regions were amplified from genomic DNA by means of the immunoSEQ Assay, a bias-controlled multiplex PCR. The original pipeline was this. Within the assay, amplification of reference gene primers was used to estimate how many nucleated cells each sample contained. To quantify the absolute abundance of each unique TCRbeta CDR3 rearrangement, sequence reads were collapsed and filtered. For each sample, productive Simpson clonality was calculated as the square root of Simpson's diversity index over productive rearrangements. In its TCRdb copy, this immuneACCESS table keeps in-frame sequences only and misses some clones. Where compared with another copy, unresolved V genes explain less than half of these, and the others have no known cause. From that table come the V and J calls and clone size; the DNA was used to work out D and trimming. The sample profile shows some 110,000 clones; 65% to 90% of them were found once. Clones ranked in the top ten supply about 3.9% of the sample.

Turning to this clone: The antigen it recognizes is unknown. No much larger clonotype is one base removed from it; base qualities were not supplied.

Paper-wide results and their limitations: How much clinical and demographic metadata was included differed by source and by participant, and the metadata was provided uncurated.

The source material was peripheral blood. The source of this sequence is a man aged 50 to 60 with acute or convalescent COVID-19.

The nucleotide sequence reads as follows: TGTGCCAGCTCACCACAGGGGGCGGAGACCCAGTACTTC. Translated, this gives CASSPQGAETQYF. The sequence joins TRBV18 to TRBJ2-5; 7 bases in between match TRBD1. The germline V gene supplies CDR1 KGHSH and CDR2 LQKENI. The CDR3, cysteine through phenylalanine, is 13 amino acids long. Left in the record is the CDR3 DNA by itself, 39 bases read in frame from the first base. For this chain, trimming is 1 base at the V end and 5 bases at the J end, and the number of junction bases without a gene match is 1.